What follows describes a single TCR beta chain. This clone was counted once. Its antigen remains unidentified. No base quality values were provided; no much bigger clone lies one nucleotide off. Whole blood was collected in K2EDTA tubes by collaborating institutions according to the institutions' own protocols. For TCRbeta analysis, collaborators shipped samples in one of three forms: frozen whole blood, isolated PBMCs, or DNA extracted from either of those sample types. TCRbeta CDR3 regions were amplified from genomic DNA using the immunoSEQ Assay, a bias-controlled multiplex PCR. From the authors' description of their analysis: The number of nucleated cells in each sample was estimated from the amplification of reference gene primers within the assay. To quantify the absolute abundance of each unique TCRbeta CDR3 rearrangement, sequence reads were collapsed and filtered. Productive Simpson clonality was computed per sample as the square root of Simpson's diversity index over productive rearrangements. TCRdb mirrors the immuneACCESS table, restricted to in-frame sequences. Some clones are absent from its copies; in checked studies, under half trace to an unresolved V gene, and the reason for the others is unknown. D and trimming come from the DNA, and the V and J calls and clone size come from that table. The table for this sample lists about 140,000 clones; 85% to 90% of them were counted only once. The ten most abundant clones make up less than 2% of the sample.

The sample originates from a study of blood T cell repertoires in COVID-19 (dated by TCRdb to the early 2020s). At the level of the whole study: The collaborator samples originated in the United States, Italy and Spain and spanned the acute and convalescent phases of COVID-19. The material from the prospective study consisted of cDNA or gDNA derived from T cells, B-cell-depleted T cells, or PBMCs. Subjects who had been exposed to COVID-19, were actively infected with it, or had recovered from it provided the deeply sampled blood TCRbeta repertoires that made up the dataset. The repertoires were released in a freely available public database meant as a resource for research on the immune response to SARS-CoV-2. Samples came from the ongoing ImmuneRACE study (first 160 participants) plus 1,254 subjects from 6 global collaborators. Nearly every sample came with metadata listing a de-identified subject ID, COVID-19 status, age in years and sex. Where available, HLA class I and class II types were taken from metadata supplied by the sample provider and were not determined by assay-based typing.

Summary of the overall study and its limitations: How much clinical and demographic metadata was included differed by source and by participant, and the metadata was provided uncurated.

Relative to germline, V is 2 bases shorter and J is 6 bases shorter, with 6 bases between their ends. CDR1 and CDR2 are drawn from the germline V gene: SGHTA, FQGNSA. The CDR3, from cysteine to phenylalanine, totals 12 residues. Just the 36-base CDR3 DNA is kept, in frame starting at base 1. The TCR sequence derives from a woman aged 60-70 years with acute or convalescent COVID-19. Material: peripheral blood. The V and J genes are TRBV7-2 and TRBJ2-3; the D gene is not confidently resolved. The base sequence is TGTGCCAGCAGCTTATTAATTGATACGCAGTATTTT. Protein translation: CASSLLIDTQYF.